These 15 T cell receptor beta chains originate from one sample sequenced in a study of early T cells in non-severe SARS-CoV-2 infection. Using its own MiXCR run on the 5' RACE reads, TCRdb lists one record per CDR3 protein. This repertoire shows approximately 76,000 distinct CDR3 sequences, about an eighth found once; its top ten account for around 2.4%. The sequencing input was whole blood. These receptors all come from an adult who was a healthcare worker with PCR-confirmed SARS-CoV-2 infection or an uninfected control (not recorded which).

The table lists this clonotype with a few counts. This chain links TRBV20-1 with TRBJ1-5, with D uncertain. The CDR3 contains 14 residues. Germline V gene data show CDR1 as DFQATT and CDR2 as SNEGSKA (reference sequence). Trimming took off 3 bases at V and 4 bases at J, with 13 bases between the two ends. The DNA of the CDR3 is TGCAGTGCTAGGGCAAACAGAGCAAATCAGCCCCAGCATTTT. Translation: CSARANRANQPQHF.

This chain joins TRBV10-3 and TRBJ1-2, with 10 bases that match TRBD1. Germline trimming cut 5 bases from V and 7 bases from J; bases unmatched to any gene: 4. CDR1 ENHRY and CDR2 SYGVKD come from the germline V gene. This CDR3 is 13 amino acids long. The CDR3 DNA follows: TGTGCCATCAGTAGACAGGGGGCGACTGGCTACACCTTC. It codes for CAISRQGATGYTF.

The chain couples TRBV5-1 to TRBJ1-1, with 7 bases aligning to TRBD1. With 7 bases clipped from V and 2 bases from J, the junction kept 8 bases outside the gene matches. The CDR3 contains 14 residues. Germline lookup yields CDR1 SGHRS and CDR2 YFSETQ. The CDR3 region has the DNA TGCGCCAGCGCGGAAGGGACAGCTAACACTGAAGCTTTCTTT. Its protein is CASAEGTANTEAFF.

This clonotype was observed a few times. The chain carries TRBV19 and TRBJ1-5; possibly TRBD1 for D (5 bases). This CDR3 comprises 15 residues. V was clipped by 6 bases and J by 0 bases, with 12 bases between them. Germline assignment: CDR1 LNHDA and CDR2 SQIVND (reference sequence). The CDR3 loop is CASRRTPYSNQPQHF. CDR3 sequence (DNA): TGTGCCAGTAGGCGGACACCCTATAGCAATCAGCCCCAGCATTTT. Complete variable domain (other parts from reference TRBV19 and TRBJ1-5): DGGITQSPKYLFRKEGQNVTLSCEQNLNHDAMYWYRQDPGQGLRLIYYSQIVNDFQKGDIAEGYSVSREKKESFPLTVTSAQKNPTAFYLCASRRTPYSNQPQHFGDGTRLSIL.

The chain combines TRBV20-1 with TRBJ2-7; D gene uncertain. Between the trimmed V and J ends, which lost 2 bases and 1 base, there was a span of 6 bases. The CDR3 has 12 amino acids. Germline lookup yields CDR1 DFQATT and CDR2 SNEGSKA (reference sequence). The CDR3, as DNA: TGCAGTGCTAGATACAGTTCCTACGAGCAGTACTTC. This gives the protein CSARYSSYEQYF.

There are many counts of this clonotype. In DNA form, the CDR3 reads TGTGCCAGCAGGGAGGACAGCATGAACACTGAAGCTTTCTTT. Translation: CASREDSMNTEAFF. This sequence joins TRBV12-3 or TRBV12-4 and TRBJ1-1, with TRBD1 as a possible D gene (6 bases). The germline V and J ends were trimmed by 6 bases and 0 bases, with 11 bases remaining between them. The CDR3 extends over 14 amino acids.

The chain has TRBV5-1 and TRBJ2-3; the match to TRBD2 covers 12 bases. The CDR3 loop spans 16 amino acids. The V and J ends lost 4 bases and 3 bases, in that order; junction bases with no gene match: 6. Germline loops: CDR1 SGHRS, CDR2 YFSETQ. CDR3 region: CASSMRLAGVTDTQYF. For the CDR3, the DNA is TGCGCCAGCAGCATGAGACTAGCGGGGGTTACAGATACGCAGTATTTT.

At least ten counts were recorded for this clonotype. The V gene is TRBV7-2, the J gene TRBJ2-7; 8 bases fit TRBD1. CDR1 is SGHTA and CDR2 is FQGNSA in the germline V gene. V lost 5 bases to trimming and J lost 3 bases; unmatched junction nucleotides: 6. The CDR3 contains 14 residues. CDR3 DNA: TGTGCCAGCAGCCGTTCCGGGACAGGCTACGAGCAGTACTTC. Its protein product is CASSRSGTGYEQYF.

This clonotype was counted at least ten times. The V gene is TRBV10-3, the J gene TRBJ2-2; the D gene is possibly TRBD2 (5 bases). The germline V gene has CDR1 ENHRY and CDR2 SYGVKD. Trimming cost V 8 bases and J 6 bases, with 10 bases left between them. The CDR3 extends over 12 amino acids. CDR3 coding DNA: TGTGCCATCTCTTCGGGGTCCGGGGAGCTGTTTTTT. Protein sequence: CAISSGSGELFF.

By share, this clonotype counts as medium-sized. The junction shows a germline mismatch at one end, possibly a read error. The gene calls are TRBV28 and TRBJ2-7; tentative D call: TRBD1 (6 bases). There are 11 residues in the CDR3. Germline lookup yields CDR1 MDHEN and CDR2 SYDVKM. CDR3 sequence (DNA): TGTGCCAGCAGGACGATGACAGGTGTGTGCTTC. Translating it yields CASRTMTGVCF.

A few counts support this clonotype. The chain carries TRBV29-1 and TRBJ1-3; 8 bases agree with TRBD1. V dropped 6 bases and J dropped 6; count of bases not matched to a gene: 4. Germline assignment: CDR1 SQVTM and CDR2 ANQGSEA. The CDR3 is made up of 12 amino acids. In nucleotides, the CDR3 is TGCAGCGTCGGACAGGGAGTAAACACCATATATTTT. This codes for CSVGQGVNTIYF.

This clonotype occurred many times. This chain uses TRBV20-1 with TRBJ2-1; weak D call: TRBD2 (5 bases). Trimming pared 1 base from V and 10 bases from J, leaving 26 bases between. Germline V lookup: CDR1 DFQATT, CDR2 SNEGSKA (reference sequence). This CDR3 contains 17 residues. The CDR3 nucleotides read TGCAGTGCTAGAGCAGCCTCCCTCTCGGACTTATTTGGGGAGCAGTTCTTC. Protein product: CSARAASLSDLFGEQFF.

In this sample, this clonotype turned up a few times. V is TRBV5-6 and J is TRBJ1-2; 7 bases are shared with TRBD1. Germline lookup yields CDR1 SGHDT and CDR2 YYEEEE. V trimming: 4 bases; J trimming: 4 bases; junction bases outside the gene matches: 7. CDR3 size: 14 residues. This chain's CDR3 is CASSTRQGSYGYTF. CDR3 sequence (DNA): TGTGCCAGCAGCACTCGACAGGGAAGCTATGGCTACACCTTC.

This chain uses TRBV12-5 with TRBJ2-2; the match to TRBD2 covers 9 bases. The CDR3 length is 16 residues. The junction had 10 bases not matched to a gene; V was cut back by 5 bases and J by 6 bases. In germline, CDR1 is LGHNT, CDR2 FRNRAP. The CDR3 nucleotides read TGTGCTAGTGGTGTAGGCCTAGCGGGGAGGGCCGGGGAGCTGTTTTTT. It is translated as CASGVGLAGRAGELFF.

This clonotype has a count of ten or more. The J gene is TRBJ2-7, the V gene TRBV7-9, with D maybe TRBD1 (5 bases). Germline V CDR1 and CDR2: SEHNR, FQNEAQ (reference sequence). Trimming cost V 4 bases and J 6 bases, with 22 bases left between them. The CDR3 totals 16 residues. Here the CDR3 DNA reads TGTGCCAGCAGCTCCCGCCCCACAGGAGTTTGGAGCGAGCAGTACTTC. Its translation is CASSSRPTGVWSEQYF.